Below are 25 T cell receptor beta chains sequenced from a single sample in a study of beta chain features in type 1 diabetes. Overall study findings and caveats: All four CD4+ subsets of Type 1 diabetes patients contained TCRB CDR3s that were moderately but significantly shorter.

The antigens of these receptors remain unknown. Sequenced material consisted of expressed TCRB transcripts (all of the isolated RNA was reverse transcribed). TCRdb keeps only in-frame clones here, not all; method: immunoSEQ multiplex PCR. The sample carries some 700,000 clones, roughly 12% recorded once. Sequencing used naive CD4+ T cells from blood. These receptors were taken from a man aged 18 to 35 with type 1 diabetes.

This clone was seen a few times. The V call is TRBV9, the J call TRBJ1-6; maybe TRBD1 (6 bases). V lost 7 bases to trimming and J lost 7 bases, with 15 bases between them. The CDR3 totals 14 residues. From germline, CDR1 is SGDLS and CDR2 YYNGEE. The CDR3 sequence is CASSQGTANSPLHF. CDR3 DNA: TGTGCCAGCTCCCAGGGGACCGCCAATTCACCCCTCCACTTT.

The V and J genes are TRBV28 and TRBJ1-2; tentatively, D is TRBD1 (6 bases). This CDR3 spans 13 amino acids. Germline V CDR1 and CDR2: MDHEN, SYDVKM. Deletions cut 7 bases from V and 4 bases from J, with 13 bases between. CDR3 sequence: CASTQGGGYGYTF. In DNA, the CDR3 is TGTGCCAGCACCCAAGGAGGGGGCTATGGCTACACCTTC.

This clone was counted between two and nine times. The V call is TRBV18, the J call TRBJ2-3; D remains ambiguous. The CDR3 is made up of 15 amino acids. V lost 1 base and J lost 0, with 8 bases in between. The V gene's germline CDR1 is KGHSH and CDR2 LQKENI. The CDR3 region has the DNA TGTGCCAGCTCACCACAGGAGACTAGCACAGATACGCAGTATTTT. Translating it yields CASSPQETSTDTQYF.

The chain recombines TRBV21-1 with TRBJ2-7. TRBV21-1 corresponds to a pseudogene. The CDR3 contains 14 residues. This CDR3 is CASSKDWASNEQYF. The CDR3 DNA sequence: TGTGCCAGCAGCAAAGACTGGGCTAGTAACGAGCAGTACTTC.

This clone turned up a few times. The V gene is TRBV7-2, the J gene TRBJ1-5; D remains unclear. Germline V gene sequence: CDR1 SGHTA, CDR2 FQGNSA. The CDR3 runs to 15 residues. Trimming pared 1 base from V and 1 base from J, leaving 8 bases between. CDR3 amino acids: CASSLGDLSNQPQHF. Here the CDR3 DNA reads TGTGCCAGCAGCTTAGGGGATTTAAGCAATCAGCCCCAGCATTTT.

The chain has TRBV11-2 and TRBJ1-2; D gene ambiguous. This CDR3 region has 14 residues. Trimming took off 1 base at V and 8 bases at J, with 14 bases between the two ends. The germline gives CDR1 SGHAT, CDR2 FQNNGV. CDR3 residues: CASSLVVQHLGYTF. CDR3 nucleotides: TGTGCCAGCAGCTTAGTGGTACAGCACCTCGGCTACACCTTC.

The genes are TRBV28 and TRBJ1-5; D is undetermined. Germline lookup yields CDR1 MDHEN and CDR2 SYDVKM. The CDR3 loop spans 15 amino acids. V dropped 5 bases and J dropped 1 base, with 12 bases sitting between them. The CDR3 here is CASSLDNGSNQPQHF. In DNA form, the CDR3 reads TGTGCCAGCAGTCTCGACAACGGGAGCAATCAGCCCCAGCATTTT. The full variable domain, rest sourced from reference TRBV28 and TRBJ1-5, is DVKVTQSSRYLVKRTGEKVFLECVQDMDHENMFWYRQDPGLGLRLIYFSYDVKMKEKGDIPEGYSVSREKKERFSLILESASTNQTSMYLCASSLDNGSNQPQHFGDGTRLSIL.

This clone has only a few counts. CDR3 loop: CSVLADSTGELFF. The CDR3 nucleotides are TGCAGCGTCCTAGCAGATTCCACCGGGGAGCTGTTTTTT. The chain links TRBV29-1 to TRBJ2-2; D might be TRBD2 (5 bases). Trimming pared 6 bases from V and 4 bases from J, leaving 12 bases between. The CDR3 contains 13 residues. CDR1 is SQVTM, CDR2 ANQGSEA, per germline.

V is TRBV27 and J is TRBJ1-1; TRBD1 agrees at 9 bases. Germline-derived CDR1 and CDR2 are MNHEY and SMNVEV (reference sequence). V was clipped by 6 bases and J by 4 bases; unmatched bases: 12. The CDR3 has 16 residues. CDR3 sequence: CASSWTGASLSTEAFF. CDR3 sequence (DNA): TGTGCCAGCAGCTGGACAGGGGCCTCCCTGAGCACTGAAGCTTTCTTT.

CDR3 protein: CASSPEGQKNIQYF. CDR3 coding DNA: TGCGCCAGCAGCCCGGAAGGACAGAAAAACATTCAGTACTTC. The V call is TRBV5-1, the J call TRBJ2-4; the D gene is possibly TRBD1 (6 bases). CDR3 length: 14 residues. V shed 4 bases and J shed 4 bases, with 12 bases lying between them. The germline gives CDR1 SGHRS, CDR2 YFSETQ.

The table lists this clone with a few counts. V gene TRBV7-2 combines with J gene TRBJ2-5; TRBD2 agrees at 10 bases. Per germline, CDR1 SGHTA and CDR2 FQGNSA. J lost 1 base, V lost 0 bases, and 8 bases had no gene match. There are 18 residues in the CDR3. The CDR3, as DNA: TGTGCCAGCAGCTTAGCAGTACTAGCGGGGATCCGCCAAGAGACCCAGTACTTC. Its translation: CASSLAVLAGIRQETQYF.

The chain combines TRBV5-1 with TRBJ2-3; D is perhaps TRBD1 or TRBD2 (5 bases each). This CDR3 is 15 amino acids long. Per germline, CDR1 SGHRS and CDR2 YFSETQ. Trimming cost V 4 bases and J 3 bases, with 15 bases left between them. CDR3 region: CASSPGSWGTDTQYF. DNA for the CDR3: TGCGCCAGCAGCCCGGGTTCTTGGGGGACAGATACGCAGTATTTT.

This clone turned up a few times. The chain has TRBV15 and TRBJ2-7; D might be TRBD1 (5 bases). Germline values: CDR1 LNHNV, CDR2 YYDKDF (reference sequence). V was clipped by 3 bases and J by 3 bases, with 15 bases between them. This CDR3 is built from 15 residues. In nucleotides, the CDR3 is TGTGCCACCAGCAGCTCCCCAGGGCCCTTCTACGAGCAGTACTTC. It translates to CATSSSPGPFYEQYF. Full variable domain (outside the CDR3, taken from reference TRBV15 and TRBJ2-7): DAMVIQNPRYQVTQFGKPVTLSCSQTLNHNVMYWYQQKSSQAPKLLFHYYDKDFNNEADTPDNFQSRRPNTSFCFLDIRSPGLGDTAMYLCATSSSPGPFYEQYFGPGTRLTVT.

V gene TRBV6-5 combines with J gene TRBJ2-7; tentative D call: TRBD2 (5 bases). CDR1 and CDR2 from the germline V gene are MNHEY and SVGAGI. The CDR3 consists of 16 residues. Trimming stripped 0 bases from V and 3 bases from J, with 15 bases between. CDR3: CASSYSSAHRGYEQYF. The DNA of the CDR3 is TGTGCCAGCAGTTACTCGTCGGCCCACCGGGGCTACGAGCAGTACTTC.

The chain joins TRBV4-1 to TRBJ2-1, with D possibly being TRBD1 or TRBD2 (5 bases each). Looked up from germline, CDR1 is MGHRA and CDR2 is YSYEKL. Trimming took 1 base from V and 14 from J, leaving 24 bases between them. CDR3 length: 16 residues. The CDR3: CASSQGPPGSPHLKFF. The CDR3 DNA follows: TGCGCCAGCAGCCAAGGCCCCCCAGGGAGCCCTCACTTGAAGTTCTTC.

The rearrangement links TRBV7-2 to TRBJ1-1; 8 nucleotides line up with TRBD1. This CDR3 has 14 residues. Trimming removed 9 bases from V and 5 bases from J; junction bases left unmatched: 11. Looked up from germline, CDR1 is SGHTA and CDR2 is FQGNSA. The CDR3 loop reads CASSVSGGRTEAFF. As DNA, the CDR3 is TGTGCCAGTTCCGTCTCAGGGGGCCGAACTGAAGCTTTCTTT.

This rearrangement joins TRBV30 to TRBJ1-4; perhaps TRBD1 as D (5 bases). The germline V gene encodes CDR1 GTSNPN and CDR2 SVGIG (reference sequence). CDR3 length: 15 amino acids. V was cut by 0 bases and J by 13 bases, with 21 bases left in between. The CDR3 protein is CAWSVGAGLMKRLFF. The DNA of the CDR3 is TGTGCCTGGAGTGTAGGGGCCGGCCTTATGAAAAGACTGTTTTTT.

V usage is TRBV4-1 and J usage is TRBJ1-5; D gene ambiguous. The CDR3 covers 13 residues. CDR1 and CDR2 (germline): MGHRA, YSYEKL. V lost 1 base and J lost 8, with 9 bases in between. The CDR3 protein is CASSQVVLEPQHF. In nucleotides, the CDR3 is TGCGCCAGCAGCCAAGTGGTGCTCGAGCCCCAGCATTTT.

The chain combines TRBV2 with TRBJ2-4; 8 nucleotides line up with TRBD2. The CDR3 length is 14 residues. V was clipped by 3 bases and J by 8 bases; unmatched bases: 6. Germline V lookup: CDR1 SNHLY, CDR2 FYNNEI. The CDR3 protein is CASSDGGAGDIQYF. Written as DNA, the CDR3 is TGTGCCAGCAGTGACGGGGGGGCCGGGGACATTCAGTACTTC.

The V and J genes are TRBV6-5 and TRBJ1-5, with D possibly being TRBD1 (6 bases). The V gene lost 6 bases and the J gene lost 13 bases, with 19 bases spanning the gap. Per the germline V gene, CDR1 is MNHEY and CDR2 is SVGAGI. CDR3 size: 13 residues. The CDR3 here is CASSPTTDSRQHF. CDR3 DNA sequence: TGTGCCAGCAGCCCGACCACGGACAGTCGTCAGCATTTT.

The DNA for the CDR3 is TGCGCCAGCACCCCTGGGGCCCCTATGAACACTGAAGCTTTCTTT. Protein product: CASTPGAPMNTEAFF. The chain is built from TRBV5-1 and TRBJ1-1; the D gene is possibly TRBD1 (5 bases). This CDR3 is 15 amino acids long. V lost 6 bases to trimming and J lost 0 bases, with 15 bases between them. CDR1 SGHRS and CDR2 YFSETQ come from the germline V gene. Full variable domain (outside the CDR3, taken from reference TRBV5-1 and TRBJ1-1): KAGVTQTPRYLIKTRGQQVTLSCSPISGHRSVSWYQQTPGQGLQFLFEYFSETQRNKGNFPGRFSGRQFSNSRSEMNVSTLELGDSALYLCASTPGAPMNTEAFFGQGTRLTVV.

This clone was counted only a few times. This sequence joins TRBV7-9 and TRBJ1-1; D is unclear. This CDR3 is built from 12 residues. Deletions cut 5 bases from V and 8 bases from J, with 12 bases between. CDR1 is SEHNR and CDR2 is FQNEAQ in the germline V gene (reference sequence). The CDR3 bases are TGTGCCAGCAGCCCCACCAAGATCGAAGCTTTCTTT. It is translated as CASSPTKIEAFF.

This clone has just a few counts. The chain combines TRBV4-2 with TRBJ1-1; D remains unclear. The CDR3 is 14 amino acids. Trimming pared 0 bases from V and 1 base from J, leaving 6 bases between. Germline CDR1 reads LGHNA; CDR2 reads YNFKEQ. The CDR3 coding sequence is TGTGCCAGCAGCCAAGAACGGGGGAACACTGAAGCTTTCTTT. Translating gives CASSQERGNTEAFF.

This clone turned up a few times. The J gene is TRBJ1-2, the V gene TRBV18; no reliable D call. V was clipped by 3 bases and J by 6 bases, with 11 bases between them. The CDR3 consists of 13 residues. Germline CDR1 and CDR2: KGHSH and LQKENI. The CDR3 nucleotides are TGTGCCAGCTCACCTAAGACACGGGATGGCTACACCTTC. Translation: CASSPKTRDGYTF.

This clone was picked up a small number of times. Written as DNA, the CDR3 is TGTGCCAGCAGCCAAGACGGCTCACCCCTCCACTTT. Protein product: CASSQDGSPLHF. The rearrangement uses TRBV14 and TRBJ1-6; D is ambiguous. CDR1 and CDR2 (germline): SGHDN, FVKESK. V gave up 0 bases and J gave up 10 bases, with 4 bases separating them. The CDR3 runs 12 residues. Variable domain in full (rest from reference TRBV14 and TRBJ1-6): EAGVTQFPSHSVIEKGQTVTLRCDPISGHDNLYWYRRVMGKEIKFLLHFVKESKQDESGMPNNRFLAERTGGTYSTLKVQPAELEDSGVYFCASSQDGSPLHFGNGTRLTVT.